Given below is one T cell receptor (beta chain) in context. It was with 60 Vbeta and 13 Jbeta primers that the PCR ran. The protocol was immunoSEQ multiplex PCR, while the TCRdb copy is restricted to in-frame clones and leaves out a portion. Counted here are under 300,000 clones, around 90% occurring once; the ten biggest clones make up about 1.7%. These data originate in a study of cytomegalovirus exposure and HLA in healthy donors. The CDR3 consists of 13 residues. The ends lost 6 bases at V and 5 bases at J; junction bases unmatched: 3. The germline CDR1 and CDR2 sequences are MNHNY and SVGAGI (reference sequence).

The TCR originated in a girl under 10 years old in good health and CMV-seronegative. Sequenced: PBMCs. This chain connects TRBV6-6 to TRBJ2-2; 7 bases align to TRBD1. The CDR3 DNA is TGTGCCAGCAGAACAGGGGAAACCGGGGAGCTGTTTTTT. Amino acid sequence: CASRTGETGELFF.